This TCR beta chain was identified in a study of metastatic and nonmetastatic thyroid tumors (dated by TCRdb to 2018 to 2021). In terms of the full investigation: Repertoires from peripheral blood and from tumor or nodule tissue samples of malignant and benign thyroid patients were compared. On the study overall, not on this receptor specifically: In both blood and tumor samples, TCR beta diversity was reported to be significantly higher in malignant tumors than in benign nodules.

The germline V gene provides CDR1 MGHRA and CDR2 YSYEKL. CDR3 length: 13 amino acids, cysteine to phenylalanine. CDR3 DNA only is kept here, 39 bases in frame from base 1. Trimming accounts for 0 bases at V and 15 bases at J, while the number of junction bases matched to no gene is 7. A word on this clone: Its target antigen remains unknown. Per-nucleotide qualities are absent, and no much larger clonotype sits a single base away.

Libraries came from PCR. Sequencing instrument: Illumina HiSeq 4000. High-throughput sequencing was used to profile the CDR3 region of the TCR beta-chain in every patient. Per the authors' processing: The researchers built a classifier to tell apart papillary thyroid cancer patients with distant metastasis, based on CDR3 differences among clinicopathological groups. The Shannon index was used to measure repertoire diversity, and the Morisita-Horn index was used to measure how similar tumor and blood repertoires were. Through fastp at Q25 and MiXCR, TCRdb rebuilt clones from the public reads, retaining in-frame beta chains. The V and J calls here are based on TCRdb, not the publication. For this sample there are around 31,000 clones; under 30% appear just once. Jointly, the top ten make up 30% of the sample. None of the patients had been given any treatment before thyroid surgery. Using T-cell receptor beta sequencing, the researchers looked back retrospectively at clinical samples from patients, gathered between about 2012 and 2018.

This TCR was sampled from a female donor with papillary thyroid cancer or a benign thyroid nodule (not recorded which). Some clones in this sample may be carry-over from other donors' samples. The sequencing sample was made of blood. Here the chain combines TRBV4-1 and TRBJ2-1; TRBD2 aligns with 8 central bases. The CDR3 reads as follows: CASSQERGLGLFF. The DNA sequence is TGCGCCAGCAGCCAAGAACGGGGACTAGGCTTGTTCTTC.